This T cell receptor beta chain came from a study of identical twins. Study findings and constraints: The study found weaker excess twin sharing in beta out-of-frame sequences. Cord blood beta clonotypes that were abundant carried fewer insertions, and memory repertoires showed no such trend. Twin sharing of out-of-frame TCR alpha was underestimated by models in monozygotic pairs.

Template switching, a step in the protocol, added a universal primer site, and cDNA carried unique molecular identifiers. One entry per CDR3 protein, called by TCRdb with MiXCR from the 5' RACE reads. Of under 500,000 distinct CDR3 sequences listed, about 13% are singletons. Between the trimmed V and J ends, which lost 3 bases and 3 bases, there was a span of 8 bases. This CDR3 has 13 amino acids. Germline V lookup: CDR1 SEHNR, CDR2 FQNEAQ (reference sequence). Turning to this clonotype: Its antigen remains unidentified.

Another study also made use of these data, one on yellow fever vaccine responses in identical twins.

The chain has TRBV7-9 and TRBJ1-1, with D unresolved. This TCR derives from a woman between 18 and 29 years old in good health. The sequenced sample consisted of CD4+ T cells sorted from blood. CDR3 region: CASSFGSYTEAFF. DNA for the CDR3: TGTGCCAGCAGCTTTGGCAGTTACACTGAAGCTTTCTTT.